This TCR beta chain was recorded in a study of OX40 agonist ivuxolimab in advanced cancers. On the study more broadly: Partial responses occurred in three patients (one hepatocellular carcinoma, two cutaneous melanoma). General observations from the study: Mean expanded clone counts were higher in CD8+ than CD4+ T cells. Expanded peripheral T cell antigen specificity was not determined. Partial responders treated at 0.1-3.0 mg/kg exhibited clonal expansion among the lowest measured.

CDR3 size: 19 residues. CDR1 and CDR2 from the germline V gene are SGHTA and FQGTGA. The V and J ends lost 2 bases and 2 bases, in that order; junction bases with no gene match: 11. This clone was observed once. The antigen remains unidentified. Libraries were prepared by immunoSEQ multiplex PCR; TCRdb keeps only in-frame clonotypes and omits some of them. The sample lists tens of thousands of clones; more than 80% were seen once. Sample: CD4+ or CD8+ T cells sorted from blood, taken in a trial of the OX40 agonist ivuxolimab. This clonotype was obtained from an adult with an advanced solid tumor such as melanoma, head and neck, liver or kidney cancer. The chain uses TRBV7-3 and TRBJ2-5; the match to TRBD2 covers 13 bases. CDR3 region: CASSLFPGLAGLRQETQYF. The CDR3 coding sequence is TGTGCCAGCAGCTTATTCCCGGGACTAGCGGGACTTCGGCAAGAGACCCAGTACTTC.